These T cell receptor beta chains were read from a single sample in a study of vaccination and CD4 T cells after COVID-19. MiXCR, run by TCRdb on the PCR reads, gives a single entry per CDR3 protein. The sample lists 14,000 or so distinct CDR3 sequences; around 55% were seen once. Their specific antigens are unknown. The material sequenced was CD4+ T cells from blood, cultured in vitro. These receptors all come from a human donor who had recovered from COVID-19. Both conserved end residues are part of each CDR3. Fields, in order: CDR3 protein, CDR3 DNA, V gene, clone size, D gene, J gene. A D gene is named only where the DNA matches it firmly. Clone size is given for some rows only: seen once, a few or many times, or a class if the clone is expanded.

CASSEATGDGYGYTF | TGTGCCAGCTCAGAGGCGACCGGGGATGGCTATGGCTACACCTTC | TRBV18 | - | - | TRBJ1-2
CASSGGTDTQYF | TGTGCCAGTTCCGGGGGCACAGATACGCAGTATTTT | TRBV10-3 | few | - | TRBJ2-3
CATSDPTSTDTQYF | TGTGCCACCAGTGATCCAACAAGCACAGATACGCAGTATTTT | TRBV24-1 | - | - | TRBJ2-3
CASHREGGTDTQYF | TGTGCCAGCCACAGGGAGGGAGGAACAGATACGCAGTATTTT | TRBV5-4 | - | - | TRBJ2-3
CSVEGGDYNEQFF | TGCAGCGTTGAGGGCGGGGACTACAATGAGCAGTTCTTC | TRBV29-1 | - | - | TRBJ2-1
CSARATGRFNYGYTF | TGCAGTGCTAGAGCGACAGGGAGGTTTAACTATGGCTACACCTTC | TRBV20-1 | - | TRBD1 | TRBJ1-2
CASRVGKLLSPNYNEQFF | TGTGCCAGCAGGGTGGGCAAGCTGCTATCCCCAAATTACAATGAGCAGTTCTTC | TRBV6-1 | - | - | TRBJ2-1
CASSLTTTEAFF | TGTGCCAGCAGCCTGACAACCACTGAAGCTTTCTTT | TRBV7-9 | few | - | TRBJ1-1
CASSPRLAGGYEQYF | TGTGCCAGCAGCCCACGACTAGCGGGAGGATACGAGCAGTACTTC | TRBV7-9 | - | TRBD2 | TRBJ2-7
CASRGTGAGANVLTF | TGTGCCAGCAGGGGCACAGGGGCTGGGGCCAACGTCCTGACTTTC | TRBV6-1 | - | TRBD1 | TRBJ2-6
CATSDSDRNEQFF | TGTGCCACCAGTGATTCTGACCGCAATGAGCAGTTCTTC | TRBV24-1 | - | - | TRBJ2-1
CASKLDRGHAYEQYF | TGTGCCAGCAAACTGGACAGGGGCCATGCCTACGAGCAGTACTTC | TRBV2 | few | TRBD1 | TRBJ2-7
CASSGTGASPLHF | TGCGCCAGCAGCGGGACAGGGGCGTCACCCCTCCACTTT | TRBV5-1 | few | TRBD1 | TRBJ1-6
CASSSPGLAGGPTPSTDTQYF | TGTGCCAGCAGCTCCCCGGGACTAGCGGGAGGGCCCACCCCGAGCACAGATACGCAGTATTTT | TRBV7-6 | - | TRBD2 | TRBJ2-3
CASRVSAAQPQHF | TGTGCCAGCAGGGTCTCTGCGGCTCAGCCCCAGCATTTT | TRBV6-1 | - | - | TRBJ1-5
CAWRGVGGNTIYF | TGTGCCTGGAGAGGGGTGGGGGGAAACACCATATATTTT | TRBV30 | - | - | TRBJ1-3
CASSLRTSSEQYF | TGTGCCAGCAGCTTAAGGACTAGCAGCGAGCAGTACTTC | TRBV7-3 | once | TRBD2 | TRBJ2-7
CASSEGQGNTGELFF | TGTGCCAGCAGTGAAGGACAGGGAAACACCGGGGAGCTGTTTTTT | TRBV6-4 | few | TRBD1 | TRBJ2-2
CASSERPGREQYF | TGTGCCAGCAGTGAAAGGCCCGGGCGCGAGCAGTACTTC | TRBV6-1 | - | - | TRBJ2-7
CASSVTGPQPQHF | TGTGCCAGCAGCGTTACAGGGCCTCAGCCCCAGCATTTT | TRBV2 | hyperexpanded | - | TRBJ1-5
CASITSGLTNTGELFF | TGTGCCAGCATCACTAGCGGGCTAACGAACACCGGGGAGCTGTTTTTT | TRBV28 | - | TRBD2 | TRBJ2-2
CASSIFDVADTQYF | TGTGCCAGCAGTATTTTTGATGTCGCAGATACGCAGTATTTT | TRBV2 | - | - | TRBJ2-3
CASSLVNGGQGDEQYF | TGCGCCAGCAGCTTGGTAAATGGGGGACAGGGCGACGAGCAGTACTTC | TRBV5-1 | - | TRBD1 | TRBJ2-7
CASSPPGRGSADTQYF | TGTGCCAGCAGTCCGCCGGGCAGGGGCAGCGCAGATACGCAGTATTTT | TRBV28 | - | - | TRBJ2-3
CASSSGESSGANVLTF | TGTGCCAGCAGTTCGGGAGAGAGCTCTGGGGCCAACGTCCTGACTTTC | TRBV28 | few | - | TRBJ2-6
CASSANEGLQYF | TGTGCCAGCAGCGCCAATGAGGGGCTGCAGTACTTC | TRBV2 | few | - | TRBJ2-7
CASSTPGTSSYNEQFF | TGTGCCAGTAGTACACCGGGGACTAGTTCGTACAATGAGCAGTTCTTC | TRBV19 | - | TRBD2 | TRBJ2-1
CASSLVGQGTDTQYF | TGTGCCAGCAGCTTAGTAGGGCAGGGCACAGATACGCAGTATTTT | TRBV7-2 | - | - | TRBJ2-3
CASSRGLVYEQYF | TGTGCCAGCAGCCGTGGACTAGTCTACGAGCAGTACTTC | TRBV7-8 | - | TRBD2 | TRBJ2-7
CATSDYRWNSYNEQFF | TGTGCCACCAGTGACTATCGGTGGAACTCCTACAATGAGCAGTTCTTC | TRBV24-1 | - | - | TRBJ2-1
CASSRTGFGGYTF | TGTGCCAGCAGTCGTACAGGGTTCGGTGGCTACACCTTC | TRBV6-2/TRBV6-3 | - | - | TRBJ1-2
CAWNLDPYGYTF | TGTGCCTGGAATCTGGACCCATATGGCTACACCTTC | TRBV30 | - | - | TRBJ1-2
CASSLNRNTGELFF | TGTGCCAGCAGCCTTAACAGGAACACCGGGGAGCTGTTTTTT | TRBV11-2 | medium-sized | - | TRBJ2-2
CASSYADGISPLHF | TGTGCCAGCAGTTACGCGGACGGGATTTCACCCCTCCACTTT | TRBV6-5 | few | - | TRBJ1-6
CAISESSGGTQYF | TGTGCCATCAGTGAGTCCTCGGGGGGTACGCAGTATTTT | TRBV10-3 | - | TRBD2 | TRBJ2-3
CSARGVWGPTGELFF | TGCAGTGCTAGGGGGGTTTGGGGTCCCACCGGGGAGCTGTTTTTT | TRBV20-1 | - | - | TRBJ2-2
CASSYSTSIPTGNQPQHF | TGTGCCAGCAGTTACTCGACTTCGATACCGACAGGGAATCAGCCCCAGCATTTT | TRBV6-2/TRBV6-3 | few | TRBD1 | TRBJ1-5
CASSLTSGNTGELFF | TGTGCCAGCAGCTTAACTAGCGGAAACACCGGGGAGCTGTTTTTT | TRBV7-9 | few | TRBD2 | TRBJ2-2
CSARDPGVTNEQFF | TGCAGTGCTAGAGATCCGGGAGTAACGAATGAGCAGTTCTTC | TRBV20-1 | few | - | TRBJ2-1
CASSETGELFF | TGTGCCAGCAGTGAAACCGGGGAGCTGTTTTTT | TRBV2 | - | - | TRBJ2-2
CATSRDARTQYF | TGTGCCACCAGCAGAGACGCTCGTACGCAGTATTTT | TRBV15 | - | - | TRBJ2-3
CASSGQRSHNSPLHF | TGTGCCAGCAGTGGACAACGGTCCCATAATTCACCCCTCCACTTT | TRBV6-1 | - | - | TRBJ1-6
CASSLGPRGTEAFF | TGTGCCAGCAGCTTAGGTCCAAGAGGAACTGAAGCTTTCTTT | TRBV7-2 | few | - | TRBJ1-1
CASSRQQYSYEQYF | TGTGCCAGCAGCCGGCAACAATACTCCTACGAGCAGTACTTC | TRBV21-1 | - | - | TRBJ2-7
CASSVTGNNQPQHF | TGTGCCAGTAGTGTCACAGGGAACAATCAGCCCCAGCATTTT | TRBV19 | few | - | TRBJ1-5
CAWSIGQSYGYTF | TGTGCCTGGAGTATCGGACAAAGCTATGGCTACACCTTC | TRBV30 | - | - | TRBJ1-2
CATSRFDGFKNIQYF | TGTGCCACCAGCAGGTTCGACGGCTTCAAAAACATTCAGTACTTC | TRBV15 | - | - | TRBJ2-4
CASSLEALSGNTIYF | TGTGCCAGCAGCTTAGAGGCCCTCTCTGGAAACACCATATATTTT | TRBV7-6 | few | - | TRBJ1-3
CASSKGSGNTIYF | TGTGCCAGCAGCAAAGGGTCTGGAAACACCATATATTTT | TRBV21-1 | - | - | TRBJ1-3
CSASDRARTDTQYF | TGCAGTGCTTCCGACAGGGCGCGCACAGATACGCAGTATTTT | TRBV20-1 | - | TRBD1 | TRBJ2-3
CASSQVGWENTEAFF | TGTGCCAGCAGCCAAGTCGGGTGGGAGAACACTGAAGCTTTCTTT | TRBV14 | few | - | TRBJ1-1
CASSLGTSGTDTQYF | TGTGCCAGCAGTTTAGGGACTAGCGGGACAGATACGCAGTATTTT | TRBV27 | - | TRBD2 | TRBJ2-3
CASQPAGRDIQYF | TGTGCCAGCCAGCCCGCAGGGAGGGACATTCAGTACTTC | TRBV6-1 | few | TRBD2 | TRBJ2-4
CASSLNRPSGNTIYF | TGTGCCAGCAGCCTTAACCGACCCTCGGGAAACACCATATATTTT | TRBV7-9 | - | - | TRBJ1-3
CAWSRQGGTEAFF | TGTGCCTGGAGCCGACAGGGAGGCACTGAAGCTTTCTTT | TRBV30 | - | TRBD1 | TRBJ1-1
CASSFSSGRDEQYF | TGTGCCAGCAGTTTTAGTAGCGGGAGAGACGAGCAGTACTTC | TRBV12-3/TRBV12-4 | - | TRBD2 | TRBJ2-7
CASPKGVFNEKLFF | TGTGCCAGCCCGAAGGGAGTCTTTAATGAAAAACTGTTTTTT | TRBV27 | - | - | TRBJ1-4
CASSLRDRGGTQYF | TGTGCCAGCAGCCTCCGGGACAGGGGGGGAACGCAGTATTTT | TRBV9 | - | TRBD1 | TRBJ2-3
CRCSALRTDTQYF | TGCAGGTGTTCAGCACTTCGCACAGATACGCAGTATTTT | TRBV20-1 | few | - | TRBJ2-3